Here is one T cell receptor beta chain with its context. V dropped 7 bases and J dropped 6 bases, with 28 bases sitting between them. The CDR3 extends over 17 amino acids. Germline CDR1 is SGHAT and CDR2 is FQNNGV. The record originates from a study of OX40 agonist ivuxolimab in advanced cancers. Produced via immunoSEQ multiplex PCR; TCRdb's table is partial and in-frame only. The sample shows 40,000 or so clones, around 89% of them seen only once. The chain links TRBV11-2 to TRBJ2-7; D unresolved. The receptor's source is an adult with an advanced solid tumor such as melanoma, head and neck, liver or kidney cancer. Specimen: CD4+ or CD8+ T cells sorted from blood, collected in a trial of the OX40 agonist ivuxolimab. DNA of the CDR3: TGTGCCAGCACCAATGTTGGCTTGGGGAAAGGCGCTCGCGAGCAGTACTTC. This translates into CASTNVGLGKGAREQYF.